Below, 22 T cell receptor beta chains from the same sample are listed, as sequenced in a study of shared clonotypes between healthy human individuals. The protocol was immunoSEQ multiplex PCR, while the TCRdb copy is restricted to in-frame clones and leaves out a portion. Among roughly 1,800,000 clones listed, approximately 94% were seen once. Terminally differentiated effector memory CD45RA+ cells were excluded by CCR7 positive selection of CD45RO-negative cells. The sequencing sample was made of naive CD8+ T cells sorted from blood. These receptors originate from a man between 18 and 29 years old in good health.

The count of this clone is one. The chain is built from TRBV27 and TRBJ2-5; the match to TRBD2 covers 15 bases. Germline CDR1 MNHEY, CDR2 SMNVEV (reference sequence). The CDR3 sequence is 18 residues long. Trimming at V came to 1 base and at J to 0 bases, leaving 3 bases not matched to a gene. DNA for the CDR3: TGTGCCAGCAGTTTATGGGGGACTAGCGGGGGGTACCAAGAGACCCAGTACTTC. Translation gives CASSLWGTSGGYQETQYF.

The sample holds a few counts of this clone. V is TRBV4-1 and J is TRBJ1-6; D is perhaps TRBD1 (6 bases). Trimming pared 3 bases from V and 7 bases from J, leaving 10 bases between. This CDR3 is 14 amino acids long. Germline-derived CDR1 and CDR2 are MGHRA and YSYEKL. CDR3 protein: CASSHVGQNSPLHF. CDR3 DNA sequence: TGCGCCAGCAGCCACGTTGGACAGAATTCACCCCTCCACTTT.

The table lists this clone with a count of one. The genes are TRBV12-5 and TRBJ1-1; 8 positions match TRBD1. The length of the CDR3 is 17 residues. V shed 5 bases, J shed 2 bases, and the junction held 13 bases outside the gene matches. Germline V gives CDR1 LGHNT, CDR2 FRNRAP. CDR3 nucleotides: TGTGCTAGTGGTCCGTCCCAAAAGGACAGGGATAACACTGAAGCTTTCTTT. Protein sequence: CASGPSQKDRDNTEAFF.

The chain employs TRBV6-1 and TRBJ1-2; 7 bases match TRBD1. The CDR3 contains 15 residues. After removal of 0 bases from V and 3 bases from J, the junction contained 4 bases not matched to a gene. CDR1 is MNHNS, CDR2 SASEGT, per germline. CDR3 bases: TGTGCCAGCAGTGAAGCGCTAGGGACAGACTATGGCTACACCTTC. Its protein is CASSEALGTDYGYTF.

This chain uses TRBV9 with TRBJ2-3, with D unresolved. V lost 3 bases, J lost 4 bases, and 15 bases lay in between. The germline V gene has CDR1 SGDLS and CDR2 YYNGEE. The CDR3 has 15 residues. As DNA, the CDR3 is TGTGCCAGCAGCGCCGGGTCGCCGCCCGCAGATACGCAGTATTTT. It encodes CASSAGSPPADTQYF.

The V call is TRBV4-1, the J call TRBJ2-7; 12 positions agree with TRBD1. Unmatched junction bases numbered 10, after V lost 4 bases and J lost 6 bases. This CDR3 comprises 16 residues. In germline, CDR1 is MGHRA, CDR2 YSYEKL. CDR3 in amino acids: CASSPTSGQGAPEQYF. The CDR3 coding sequence is TGCGCCAGCAGCCCAACCTCGGGACAGGGGGCGCCCGAGCAGTACTTC.

This chain links TRBV4-3 with TRBJ2-1; unclear D gene. This CDR3 is built from 17 residues. Between the trimmed V and J ends, which lost 4 bases and 0 bases, there was a span of 16 bases. Germline CDR1 reads LGHNA; CDR2 reads YSLEER. In DNA form, the CDR3 reads TGCGCCAGCAGCCCGTTTCCCGGGCTTAGCTCCTACAATGAGCAGTTCTTC. This translates into CASSPFPGLSSYNEQFF.

CDR3 DNA sequence: TGTGCCAGCAGCCGAGGCGGGACCCTTGAAAAACTGTTTTTT. Residues: CASSRGGTLEKLFF. The J gene is TRBJ1-4, the V gene TRBV9, with D possibly matching TRBD1 (5 bases). Germline V gene sequence: CDR1 SGDLS, CDR2 YYNGEE. The CDR3 length is 14 residues. With 4 bases removed from V and 7 bases from J, the gap between germline ends came to 14 bases. Full variable domain (rest looked up from reference TRBV9 and TRBJ1-4): DSGVTQTPKHLITATGQRVTLRCSPRSGDLSVYWYQQSLDQGLQFLIQYYNGEERAKGNILERFSAQQFPDLHSELNLSSLELGDSALYFCASSRGGTLEKLFFGSGTQLSVL.

V is TRBV28 and J is TRBJ1-2, with D perhaps TRBD1 (5 bases). Germline V CDR1 and CDR2: MDHEN, SYDVKM. CDR3 length equals 16 residues. Trimming cost V 6 bases and J 0 bases, with 17 bases left between them. CDR3 residues: CASSLPGTAPNYGYTF. CDR3 nucleotides: TGTGCCAGCAGCTTGCCCGGGACGGCGCCTAACTATGGCTACACCTTC.

The chain carries TRBV11-2 and TRBJ2-7; 9 nucleotides match TRBD2. CDR1 SGHAT and CDR2 FQNNGV come from the germline V gene. CDR3 length: 19 amino acids. Trimming cost V 5 bases and J 0 bases; bases outside gene matches: 17. CDR3 sequence reads: CASSPGGRDAPHYSYEQYF. The CDR3 nucleotides read TGTGCCAGCAGCCCTGGCGGGAGGGACGCACCTCATTACTCCTACGAGCAGTACTTC.

The genes are TRBV11-2 and TRBJ2-1; 7 nucleotides agree with TRBD1. This CDR3 is 17 amino acids long. Trimming took 0 bases from V and 0 from J; bases not matched to a gene: 5. Looked up from germline, CDR1 is SGHAT and CDR2 is FQNNGV. CDR3: CASSLDTGAGSYNEQFF. In DNA, the CDR3 is TGTGCCAGCAGCTTAGACACAGGGGCAGGCTCCTACAATGAGCAGTTCTTC.

The chain is built from TRBV19 and TRBJ2-7, with 7 bases lining up with TRBD2. CDR3 length equals 15 residues. V gave up 5 bases and J gave up 3 bases; unmatched junction bases: 10. CDR1 is LNHDA, CDR2 SQIVND, per germline (reference sequence). The CDR3 DNA follows: TGTGCCAGTAGTTGGTCGCTAGCGGCCGACTACGAGCAGTACTTC. Translation: CASSWSLAADYEQYF.

This clone was counted once. This rearrangement joins TRBV27 to TRBJ1-1; D remains unclear. This CDR3 has 14 residues. Germline V gene data show CDR1 as MNHEY and CDR2 as SMNVEV (reference sequence). V lost 3 bases, J lost 4 bases, and 12 bases lay in between. This CDR3 reads CASSLAPAGTEAFF. In nucleotides, the CDR3 is TGTGCCAGCAGTTTGGCCCCCGCGGGCACTGAAGCTTTCTTT.

Only one count was recorded for this clone. The chain is built from TRBV28 and TRBJ1-5; D possibly corresponds to TRBD1 (5 bases). This CDR3 region has 16 residues. From germline, CDR1 is MDHEN and CDR2 SYDVKM. V shed 4 bases and J shed 4 bases, with 17 bases lying between them. The CDR3 nucleotides are TGTGCCAGCAGTTCCCTCTCCGGGACGGAGAATCAGCCCCAGCATTTT. This sequence encodes CASSSLSGTENQPQHF.

The CDR3 region has the DNA TGCGCCAGCAGCTTGGGAGGAACCCTCGAGCAGTACTTC. Its translation: CASSLGGTLEQYF. The V and J genes are TRBV5-1 and TRBJ2-7; unclear D gene. CDR1 and CDR2 (germline): SGHRS, YFSETQ. This CDR3 is 13 amino acids long. With 0 bases removed from V and 6 bases from J, the gap between germline ends came to 10 bases.

V usage is TRBV5-1 and J usage is TRBJ2-7; 12 positions agree with TRBD2. This CDR3 spans 16 amino acids. After removal of 3 bases from V and 0 bases from J, the junction contained 4 bases not matched to a gene. Germline V gene lookup returns CDR1 SGHRS and CDR2 YFSETQ. CDR3 region: CASSSGLAGYSYEQYF. As DNA, the CDR3 is TGCGCCAGCAGCTCGGGACTAGCGGGTTACTCCTACGAGCAGTACTTC.

The V gene is TRBV27, the J gene TRBJ2-1; D call uncertain. This CDR3 has 17 amino acids. In germline, CDR1 is MNHEY, CDR2 SMNVEV (reference sequence). Trimming removed 3 bases at V and 0 bases at J, with 15 bases between. Here the CDR3 reads CASSFNGPLSSYNEQFF. In DNA, the CDR3 is TGTGCCAGCAGTTTCAACGGTCCACTCAGCTCCTACAATGAGCAGTTCTTC.

A remark on this clone: This specimen includes other DNA sequences encoding the same CDR3. The genes are TRBV15 and TRBJ2-2, with D perhaps TRBD2 (5 bases). V dropped 5 bases and J dropped 2 bases, with 9 bases sitting between them. This CDR3 is built from 14 residues. Germline V gene sequence: CDR1 LNHNV, CDR2 YYDKDF (reference sequence). CDR3 sequence: CATSWTENTGELFF. The CDR3 DNA reads TGTGCCACCAGCTGGACTGAAAACACCGGGGAGCTGTTTTTT.

V gene TRBV13 combines with J gene TRBJ1-3; unclear D gene. This CDR3 comprises 13 residues. Germline V gene data show CDR1 as PRHDT and CDR2 as FYEKMQ (reference sequence). V was trimmed by 8 bases and J by 1 base, leaving 9 bases between them. CDR3 sequence (DNA): TGTGCCAGCGGCCCCCGGTCTGGAAACACCATATATTTT. This sequence encodes CASGPRSGNTIYF. The variable domain in full, with the rest retrieved from reference TRBV13 and TRBJ1-3, is AAGVIQSPRHLIKEKRETATLKCYPIPRHDTVYWYQQGPGQDPQFLISFYEKMQSDKGSIPDRFSAQQFSDYHSELNMSSLELGDSALYFCASGPRSGNTIYFGEGSWLTVV.

J is TRBJ2-7 and V is TRBV9; maybe TRBD2 (7 bases). The CDR3 spans 14 residues. With 3 bases removed from V and 5 bases from J, the gap between germline ends came to 15 bases. Germline V gives CDR1 SGDLS, CDR2 YYNGEE. CDR3 loop: CASSAAPGGDEQYF. The CDR3 region has the DNA TGTGCCAGCAGCGCCGCGCCGGGGGGCGACGAGCAGTACTTC.

The chain has TRBV6-5 and TRBJ1-6, with D possibly being TRBD1 (5 bases). The V end lost 0 bases, the J end lost 14 bases, and 14 bases lay between the germline ends. The CDR3 is 14 amino acids. The germline V gene encodes CDR1 MNHEY and CDR2 SVGAGI. In DNA, the CDR3 is TGTGCCAGCAGTTACTCGGGTCCGGGGGAGTCCCTCCACTTT. Amino acid sequence: CASSYSGPGESLHF.

About this clone itself: This sample includes further DNA sequences coding for the same CDR3. This chain uses TRBV18 with TRBJ2-7; 8 positions agree with TRBD1. CDR3 length: 13 residues. Looked up from germline, CDR1 is KGHSH and CDR2 is LQKENI. V gave up 6 bases and J gave up 3 bases; unmatched junction bases: 4. CDR3 DNA: TGTGCCAGCTCCCATGGACAGGGCTACGAGCAGTACTTC. This sequence encodes CASSHGQGYEQYF.